The 10 T cell receptor beta chains listed next were all sequenced from one sample in a study of beta chain features in type 1 diabetes. Study observations and caveats: TCRB CDR3s were moderately but significantly shorter in Type 1 diabetes patients in all four CD4+ subsets.

These TCRs are of unknown antigen specificity. Expressed TCRB transcripts got sequenced, as all isolated RNA was reverse transcribed. TCRdb's table, derived via immunoSEQ multiplex PCR, lists solely in-frame clones and lacks some. The table shows around 650,000 clones, with roughly 12% occurring only once. The source material was naive CD4+ T cells from blood. These receptors all come from a man aged 25 to 40 with type 1 diabetes.

The J gene is TRBJ2-5, the V gene TRBV6-6; D may be TRBD1 (6 bases). Germline V gene sequence: CDR1 MNHNY, CDR2 SVGAGI (reference sequence). Trimming removed 2 bases from V and 3 bases from J, with 13 bases in between. This CDR3 has 15 amino acids. CDR3: CASSYVGRGEETQYF. The CDR3 DNA follows: TGTGCCAGCAGTTACGTGGGCAGGGGAGAAGAGACCCAGTACTTC.

V usage is TRBV2 and J usage is TRBJ2-5; 9 positions match TRBD2. Germline V gene lookup returns CDR1 SNHLY and CDR2 FYNNEI. This CDR3 has 14 amino acids. J gave up 5 bases and V 7 bases, and 8 bases lay outside the gene matches. In DNA, the CDR3 is TGTGCCAGCACCCGGCAGCGGGGGGCGGAGACCCAGTACTTC. Amino acids: CASTRQRGAETQYF.

This clone turned up a few times. The chain has TRBV20-1 and TRBJ1-2; 10 bases are a match to TRBD1. The CDR3 is made up of 11 amino acids. The V and J ends lost 6 bases and 8 bases, in that order; junction bases with no gene match: 3. Looked up from germline, CDR1 is DFQATT and CDR2 is SNEGSKA (reference sequence). DNA for the CDR3: TGCAGTGCCGGGACAGGGGAAGGCTACACCTTC. Translation: CSAGTGEGYTF.

This clone was found a few times. The chain links TRBV11-2 to TRBJ2-1; 9 bases map to TRBD1. V shed 5 bases, J shed 3 bases, and the junction held 8 bases outside the gene matches. Germline V gene data show CDR1 as SGHAT and CDR2 as FQNNGV. This CDR3 is 16 amino acids long. The CDR3 region is CASSAITGGLYNEQFF. The CDR3 coding sequence is TGTGCCAGCAGCGCCATTACAGGGGGCCTCTACAATGAGCAGTTCTTC.

This clone came up once. The rearrangement uses TRBV19 and TRBJ1-5; the match to TRBD1 covers 8 bases. J was trimmed by 5 bases and V by 4 bases; bases with no gene match: 10. CDR1 is LNHDA and CDR2 is SQIVND in the germline V gene (reference sequence). The CDR3 has 16 residues. This CDR3 is CASSNSDRGRDQPQHF. The CDR3, as DNA: TGTGCCAGTAGTAACAGCGACAGGGGCCGTGATCAGCCCCAGCATTTT.

The genes are TRBV28 and TRBJ1-4, with 7 bases fitting TRBD1. V was clipped by 6 bases and J by 3 bases; unmatched bases: 4. The CDR3 sequence is 14 residues long. Germline V gene sequence: CDR1 MDHEN, CDR2 SYDVKM. The chain's CDR3 is CASRLGQPNEKLFF. For the CDR3, the DNA is TGTGCCAGCAGATTGGGACAGCCTAATGAAAAACTGTTTTTT.

This clone has a handful of counts. DNA for the CDR3: TGTGCCAGCACGAAAGACCAAGCGAACACCGGGGAGCTGTTTTTT. Its translation: CASTKDQANTGELFF. V and J are TRBV2 and TRBJ2-2, with D hard to call. Trimming left V 7 bases short and J 0 bases short, with 12 bases between. Germline loops: CDR1 SNHLY, CDR2 FYNNEI. The length of the CDR3 is 15 residues.

V gene TRBV2 combines with J gene TRBJ2-4; perhaps TRBD2 as D (6 bases). This CDR3 is 14 amino acids long. V was shortened by 9 bases and J by 1 base, with 13 bases between the two germline ends. Per germline, CDR1 SNHLY and CDR2 FYNNEI. In DNA form, the CDR3 reads TGTGCCAGAGGGGAGGAGGGCGCCAAAAACATTCAGTACTTC. It encodes CARGEEGAKNIQYF.

This clone was seen a handful of times. CDR3 sequence: CASSSERAYSNQPQHF. For the CDR3, the DNA is TGTGCCAGCAGCTCCGAACGGGCCTATAGCAATCAGCCCCAGCATTTT. The genes are TRBV6-6 and TRBJ1-5, with no clear D. The CDR3 consists of 16 residues. The germline gives CDR1 MNHNY, CDR2 SVGAGI (reference sequence). V was clipped by 6 bases and J by 0 bases, with 15 bases between them.

The rearrangement joins TRBV7-6 to TRBJ2-3; D possibly corresponds to TRBD1 (7 bases). This CDR3 is built from 12 residues. Germline-derived CDR1 and CDR2 are SGHVS and FNYEAQ. V lost 7 bases and J 6 bases, leaving 11 bases between the germline ends. CDR3 sequence (DNA): TGTGCCAGCACCCCAGGGGGGGATACGCAGTATTTT. Encoded protein: CASTPGGDTQYF.